These T cell receptor beta chains were read from a single sample in a study of beta chain features in type 1 diabetes. Libraries were prepared by immunoSEQ multiplex PCR; TCRdb keeps only in-frame clonotypes and omits some of them. The sample has under 200,000 clones; about 9.3% are singletons. The sequenced material came from central memory CD4+ T cells from blood. These TCRs come from a man younger than 40 with type 1 diabetes. Both conserved end residues are trimmed from each CDR3. Each record gives: V gene, CDR3 length, CDR3 protein.

V gene: TRBV7-9
CDR3 length: 12
CDR3 protein: ASSSLGGVYEQY

V gene: TRBV2
CDR3 length: 12
CDR3 protein: ASSEQGGRTEAF

V gene: TRBV7-6
CDR3 length: 13
CDR3 protein: ASSLVDRGGETQY

V gene: TRBV4-3
CDR3 length: 14
CDR3 protein: ASSLGLSEAKNIQY

V gene: TRBV4-3
CDR3 length: 20
CDR3 protein: ASSQEETRLAGGLLAKNIQY

V gene: TRBV29-1
CDR3 length: 10
CDR3 protein: SVGQGDTEAF

V gene: TRBV7-9
CDR3 length: 13
CDR3 protein: ASSTTGTGGETQY

V gene: TRBV9
CDR3 length: 17
CDR3 protein: ASSVGGLAPKGLYNEQF

V gene: TRBV5-1
CDR3 length: 14
CDR3 protein: ASSLPTAGGTDTQY

V gene: TRBV10-3
CDR3 length: 11
CDR3 protein: AILQQGSYEQY

V gene: TRBV5-4
CDR3 length: 15
CDR3 protein: ASSLRVGGTGGTEAF

V gene: TRBV15
CDR3 length: 18
CDR3 protein: ATSRTYGTSGRGATDTQY

V gene: TRBV28
CDR3 length: 12
CDR3 protein: ASSSGTGTTGYT

V gene: TRBV11-2
CDR3 length: 12
CDR3 protein: ASSLLSSQETQY

V gene: TRBV7-2
CDR3 length: 10
CDR3 protein: ASGAGYDTQY

V gene: TRBV5-6
CDR3 length: 11
CDR3 protein: ASSLSGTDTQY

V gene: TRBV28
CDR3 length: 10
CDR3 protein: ASSLHQRGYT

V gene: TRBV2
CDR3 length: 12
CDR3 protein: ASSAVAGGPEQF

V gene: TRBV5-1
CDR3 length: 12
CDR3 protein: ASSFNPGYNEQF

V gene: TRBV5-1
CDR3 length: 14
CDR3 protein: ASSLATSGMGDTQY

V gene: TRBV4-2
CDR3 length: 15
CDR3 protein: ASSQGRGTLAKNIQY

V gene: TRBV7-8
CDR3 length: 13
CDR3 protein: ASSLASGTGTEQY

V gene: TRBV11-3
CDR3 length: 12
CDR3 protein: ASSFTSGNNEQF

V gene: TRBV18
CDR3 length: 12
CDR3 protein: ASSFSGRGNTQY

V gene: TRBV4-1
CDR3 length: 12
CDR3 protein: ASSQEGSGGEQY

V gene: TRBV6-1
CDR3 length: 11
CDR3 protein: ASSPGGEETQY

V gene: TRBV29-1
CDR3 length: 9
CDR3 protein: SVVGAFEQF

V gene: TRBV19
CDR3 length: 14
CDR3 protein: ASSSDPGLVIYEQY

V gene: TRBV4-3
CDR3 length: 13
CDR3 protein: ASSQRQGGTYEQY

V gene: TRBV30
CDR3 length: 13
CDR3 protein: AWSVKGLRGQPQH

V gene: TRBV7-2
CDR3 length: 16
CDR3 protein: ASSPPKGLAGHSYEQY

V gene: TRBV10-3
CDR3 length: 14
CDR3 protein: AISRQASGIYNEQF

V gene: TRBV29-1
CDR3 length: 13
CDR3 protein: SVEAWRSGRYEQY

V gene: TRBV10-3
CDR3 length: 13
CDR3 protein: AINHEPSGYNEQF

V gene: TRBV5-1
CDR3 length: 11
CDR3 protein: ASSSERVDTQY

V gene: TRBV4-3
CDR3 length: 15
CDR3 protein: ASSQDRVAAQQETQY

V gene: TRBV6-6
CDR3 length: 13
CDR3 protein: ASSYQRGQQETQY

V gene: TRBV18
CDR3 length: 13
CDR3 protein: ASSTLAGGPYEQY

V gene: TRBV28
CDR3 length: 13
CDR3 protein: ASKFGDREHNEQF

V gene: TRBV11-2
CDR3 length: 12
CDR3 protein: ASSTTLTGSEQY

V gene: TRBV18
CDR3 length: 17
CDR3 protein: ASSPGKGRGTANTGELF

V gene: TRBV5-6
CDR3 length: 11
CDR3 protein: ASSLVPGTEAF

V gene: TRBV6-5
CDR3 length: 11
CDR3 protein: ASRPGQIGELF